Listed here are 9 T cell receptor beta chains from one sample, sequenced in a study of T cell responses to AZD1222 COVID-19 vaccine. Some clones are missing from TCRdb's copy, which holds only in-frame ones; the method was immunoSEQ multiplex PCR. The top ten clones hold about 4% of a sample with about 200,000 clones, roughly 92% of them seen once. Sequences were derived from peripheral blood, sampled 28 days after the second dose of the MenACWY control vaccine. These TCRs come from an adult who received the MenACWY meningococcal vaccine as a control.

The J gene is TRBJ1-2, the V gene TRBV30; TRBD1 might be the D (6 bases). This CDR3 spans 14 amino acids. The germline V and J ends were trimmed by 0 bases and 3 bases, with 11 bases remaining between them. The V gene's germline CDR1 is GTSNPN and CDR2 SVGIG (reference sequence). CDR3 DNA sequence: TGTGCCTGGAGTGTACTCGGGGGGCACTATGGCTACACCTTC. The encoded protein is CAWSVLGGHYGYTF.

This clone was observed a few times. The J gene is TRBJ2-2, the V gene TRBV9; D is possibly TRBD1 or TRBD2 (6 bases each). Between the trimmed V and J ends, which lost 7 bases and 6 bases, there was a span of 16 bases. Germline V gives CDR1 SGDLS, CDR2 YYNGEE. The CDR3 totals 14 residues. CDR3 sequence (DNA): TGTGCCAGCGGGGGGAGACAGGTGCCCGGGGAGCTGTTTTTT. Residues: CASGGRQVPGELFF.

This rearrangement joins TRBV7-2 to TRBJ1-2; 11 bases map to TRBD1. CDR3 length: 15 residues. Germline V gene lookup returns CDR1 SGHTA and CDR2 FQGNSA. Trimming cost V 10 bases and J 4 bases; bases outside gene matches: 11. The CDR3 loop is CATDTGTGGIYGYTF. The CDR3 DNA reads TGTGCCACCGACACAGGGACAGGGGGTATCTATGGCTACACCTTC.

The CDR3 nucleotides are TGCAGCGTTGTACAAAACTGGGGCGGAACTAATCGCGAAGCTTTCTTT. Amino acids: CSVVQNWGGTNREAFF. The J gene is TRBJ1-1, the V gene TRBV29-1, with D possibly TRBD1 on 5 matching bases. Trimming removed 4 bases at V and 8 bases at J, with 26 bases between. The germline V gene encodes CDR1 SQVTM and CDR2 ANQGSEA. The CDR3 totals 16 residues.

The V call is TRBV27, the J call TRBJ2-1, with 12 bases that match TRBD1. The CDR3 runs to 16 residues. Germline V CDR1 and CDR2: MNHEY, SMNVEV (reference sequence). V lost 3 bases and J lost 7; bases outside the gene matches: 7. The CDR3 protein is CASSFLRGQGANEQFF. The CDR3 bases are TGTGCCAGCAGTTTTCTTCGGGGACAGGGGGCAAATGAGCAGTTCTTC.

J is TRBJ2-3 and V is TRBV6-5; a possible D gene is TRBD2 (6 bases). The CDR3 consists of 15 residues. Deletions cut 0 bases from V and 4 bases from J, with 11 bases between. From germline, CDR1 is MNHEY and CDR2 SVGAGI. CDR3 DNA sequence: TGTGCCAGCAGTTACTCCCAGACTAGACCAGATACGCAGTATTTT. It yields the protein CASSYSQTRPDTQYF.

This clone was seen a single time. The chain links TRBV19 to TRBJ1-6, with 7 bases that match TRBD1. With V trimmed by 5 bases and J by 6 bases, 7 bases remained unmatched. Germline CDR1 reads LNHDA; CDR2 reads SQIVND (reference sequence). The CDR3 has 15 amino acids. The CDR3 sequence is CASSGTGQFNSPLHF. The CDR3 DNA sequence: TGTGCCAGTAGTGGGACGGGACAGTTTAATTCACCCCTCCACTTT.

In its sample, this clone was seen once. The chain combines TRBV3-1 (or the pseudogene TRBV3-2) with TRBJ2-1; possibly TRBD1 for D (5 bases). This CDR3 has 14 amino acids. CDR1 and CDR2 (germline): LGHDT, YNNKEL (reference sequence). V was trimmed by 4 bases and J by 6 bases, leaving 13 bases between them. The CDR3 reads CASSPDQGRNEQFF. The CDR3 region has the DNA TGTGCCAGCAGCCCAGACCAGGGCCGCAATGAGCAGTTCTTC.

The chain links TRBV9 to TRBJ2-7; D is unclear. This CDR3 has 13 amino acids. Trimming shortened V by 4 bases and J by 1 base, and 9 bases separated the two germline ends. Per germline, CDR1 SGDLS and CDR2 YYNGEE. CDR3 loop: CASSLDISYEQYF. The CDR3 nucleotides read TGTGCCAGCAGCCTTGACATTTCCTACGAGCAGTACTTC.